Given below is one T cell receptor (beta chain) in context. Its antigen remains unknown. A multiplex PCR was run with 60 Vbeta primers and 13 Jbeta primers. The method was immunoSEQ multiplex PCR; TCRdb's version includes in-frame clones alone and lacks a portion of them. The sample lists around 40,000 clones; 60% to 70% were seen once. The entry originates in a study of cytomegalovirus exposure and HLA in healthy donors. The V gene's germline CDR1 is SNHLY and CDR2 FYNNEI. The V end was cut by 10 bases, the J end by 7 bases, with 17 bases between. CDR3 length: 14 amino acids. Study results and caveats: Later genetic work tied a missense DCLRE1C variant to beta-chain V and J trimming. Common viral pathogens seemed, in a later analysis, to connect with several of the most significant clusters. Previous analysis showed most TCR beta V segments were productive about 87% or about 30% of the time.

V usage is TRBV2 and J usage is TRBJ1-6, with D possibly being TRBD1 (5 bases). The sequencing input was PBMCs. The origin of this receptor is a man aged 35 to 55 in good health and CMV-seronegative. The CDR3 loop is CATRQGMRNSPLHF. Here the CDR3 DNA reads TGTGCCACCCGCCAGGGTATGAGGAATTCACCCCTCCACTTT.